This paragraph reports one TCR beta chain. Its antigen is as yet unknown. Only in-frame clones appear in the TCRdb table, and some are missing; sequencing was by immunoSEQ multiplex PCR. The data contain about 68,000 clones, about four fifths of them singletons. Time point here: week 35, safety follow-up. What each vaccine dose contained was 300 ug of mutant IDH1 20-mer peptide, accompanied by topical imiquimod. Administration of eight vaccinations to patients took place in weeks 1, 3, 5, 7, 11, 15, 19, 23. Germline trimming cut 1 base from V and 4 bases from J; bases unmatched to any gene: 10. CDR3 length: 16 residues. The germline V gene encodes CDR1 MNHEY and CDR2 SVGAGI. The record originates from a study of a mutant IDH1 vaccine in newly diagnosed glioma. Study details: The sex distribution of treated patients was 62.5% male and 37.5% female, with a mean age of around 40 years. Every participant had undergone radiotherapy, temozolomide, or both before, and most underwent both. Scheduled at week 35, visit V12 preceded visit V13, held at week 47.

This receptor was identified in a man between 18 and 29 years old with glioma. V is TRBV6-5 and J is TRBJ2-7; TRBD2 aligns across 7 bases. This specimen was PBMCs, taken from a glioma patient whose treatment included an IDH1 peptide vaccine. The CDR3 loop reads CASSYLGGGRLYEQYF. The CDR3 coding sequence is TGTGCCAGCAGTTACTTGGGCGGGGGACGTCTTTACGAGCAGTACTTC.